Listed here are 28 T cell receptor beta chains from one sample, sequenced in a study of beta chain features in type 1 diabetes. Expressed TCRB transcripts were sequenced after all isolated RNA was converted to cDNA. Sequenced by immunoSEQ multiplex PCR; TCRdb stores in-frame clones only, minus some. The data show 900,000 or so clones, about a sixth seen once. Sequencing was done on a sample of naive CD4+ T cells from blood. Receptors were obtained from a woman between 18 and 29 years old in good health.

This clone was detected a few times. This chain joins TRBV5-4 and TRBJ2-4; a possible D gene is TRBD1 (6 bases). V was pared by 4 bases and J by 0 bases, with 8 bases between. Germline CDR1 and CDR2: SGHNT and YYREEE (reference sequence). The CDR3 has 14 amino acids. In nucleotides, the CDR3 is TGTGCCAGCAGCCCAGGGGAAGCCAAAAACATTCAGTACTTC. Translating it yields CASSPGEAKNIQYF.

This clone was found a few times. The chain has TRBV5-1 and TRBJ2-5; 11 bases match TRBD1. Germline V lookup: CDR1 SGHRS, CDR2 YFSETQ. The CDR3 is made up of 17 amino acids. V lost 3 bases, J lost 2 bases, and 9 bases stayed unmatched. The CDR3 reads CASSSGQGVPGQETQYF. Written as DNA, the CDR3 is TGCGCCAGCAGCTCGGGACAGGGGGTACCGGGGCAAGAGACCCAGTACTTC.

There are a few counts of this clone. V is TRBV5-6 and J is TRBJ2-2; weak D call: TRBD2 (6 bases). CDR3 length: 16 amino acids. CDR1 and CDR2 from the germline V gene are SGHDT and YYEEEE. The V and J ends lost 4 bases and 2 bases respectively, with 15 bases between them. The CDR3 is CASSPLGGVNTGELFF. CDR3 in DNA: TGTGCCAGCAGCCCCTTGGGCGGGGTAAACACCGGGGAGCTGTTTTTT.

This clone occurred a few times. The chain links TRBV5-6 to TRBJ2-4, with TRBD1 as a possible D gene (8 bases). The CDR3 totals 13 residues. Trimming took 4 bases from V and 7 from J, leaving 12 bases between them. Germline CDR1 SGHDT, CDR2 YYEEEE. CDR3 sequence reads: CASSHRGGNIQYF. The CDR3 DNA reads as TGTGCCAGCAGCCACAGGGGGGGTAACATTCAGTACTTC.

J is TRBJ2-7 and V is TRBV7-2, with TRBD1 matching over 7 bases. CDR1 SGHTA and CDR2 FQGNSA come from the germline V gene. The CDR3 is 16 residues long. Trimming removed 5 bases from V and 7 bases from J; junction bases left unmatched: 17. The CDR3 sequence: CASSPRVRTGFREQYF. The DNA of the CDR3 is TGTGCCAGCAGCCCACGGGTCCGGACAGGTTTTAGGGAGCAGTACTTC.

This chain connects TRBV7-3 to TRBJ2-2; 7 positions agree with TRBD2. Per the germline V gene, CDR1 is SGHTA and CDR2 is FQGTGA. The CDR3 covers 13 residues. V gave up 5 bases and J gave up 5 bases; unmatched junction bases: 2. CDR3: CASSPGGTGELFF. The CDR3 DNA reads TGTGCCAGCAGCCCCGGGGGGACCGGGGAGCTGTTTTTT.

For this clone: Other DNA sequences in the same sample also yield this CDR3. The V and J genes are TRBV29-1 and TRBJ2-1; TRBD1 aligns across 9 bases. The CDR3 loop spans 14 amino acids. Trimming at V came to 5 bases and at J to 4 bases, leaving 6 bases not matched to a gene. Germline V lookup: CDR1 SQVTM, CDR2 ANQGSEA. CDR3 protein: CSVRRTGAYNEQFF. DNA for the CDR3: TGCAGCGTTCGCCGGACAGGGGCGTACAATGAGCAGTTCTTC.

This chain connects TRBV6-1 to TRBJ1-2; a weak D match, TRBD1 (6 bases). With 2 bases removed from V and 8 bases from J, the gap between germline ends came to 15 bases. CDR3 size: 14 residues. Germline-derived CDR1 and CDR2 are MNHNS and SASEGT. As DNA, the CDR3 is TGTGCCAGCAGTGAAATCTTTCGGGACACCGGCTACACCTTC. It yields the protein CASSEIFRDTGYTF.

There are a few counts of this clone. CDR3 loop: CASSQDPAGVGNEQFF. Written as DNA, the CDR3 is TGTGCCAGCAGCCAAGATCCAGCGGGAGTTGGTAATGAGCAGTTCTTC. This rearrangement joins TRBV4-2 to TRBJ2-1, with 8 bases identical to TRBD2. Germline V gene lookup returns CDR1 LGHNA and CDR2 YNFKEQ. The V gene end was trimmed by 0 bases and the J gene end by 7 bases; junction bases not matched to a gene: 8. This CDR3 has 16 residues.

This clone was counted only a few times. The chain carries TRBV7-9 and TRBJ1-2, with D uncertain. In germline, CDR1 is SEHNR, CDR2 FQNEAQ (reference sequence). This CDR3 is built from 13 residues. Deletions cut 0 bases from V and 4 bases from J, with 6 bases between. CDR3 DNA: TGTGCCAGCAGCTTAGCGGTCAGCTATGGCTACACCTTC. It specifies CASSLAVSYGYTF. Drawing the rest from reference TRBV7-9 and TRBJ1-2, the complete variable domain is DTGVSQNPRHKITKRGQNVTFRCDPISEHNRLYWYRQTLGQGPEFLTYFQNEAQLEKSRLLSDRFSAERPKGSFSTLEIQRTEQGDSAMYLCASSLAVSYGYTFGSGTRLTVV.

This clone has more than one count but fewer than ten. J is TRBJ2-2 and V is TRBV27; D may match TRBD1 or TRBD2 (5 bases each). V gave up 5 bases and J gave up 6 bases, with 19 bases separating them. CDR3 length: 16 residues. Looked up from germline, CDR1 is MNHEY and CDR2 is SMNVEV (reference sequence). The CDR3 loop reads CASSLALGTAAGELFF. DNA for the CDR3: TGTGCCAGCAGTCTCGCCCTCGGGACCGCAGCCGGGGAGCTGTTTTTT.

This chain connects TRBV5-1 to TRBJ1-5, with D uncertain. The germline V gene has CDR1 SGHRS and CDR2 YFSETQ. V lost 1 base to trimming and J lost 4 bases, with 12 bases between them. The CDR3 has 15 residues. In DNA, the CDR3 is TGCGCCAGCAGCTTGACTGGGGATGGGAATCAGCCCCAGCATTTT. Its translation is CASSLTGDGNQPQHF.

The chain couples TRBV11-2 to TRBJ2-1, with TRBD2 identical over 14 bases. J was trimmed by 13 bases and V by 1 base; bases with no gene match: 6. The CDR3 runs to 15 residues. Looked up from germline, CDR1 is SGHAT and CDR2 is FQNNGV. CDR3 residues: CASSLGRGTSGRQFF. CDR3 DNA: TGTGCCAGCAGCTTAGGTCGAGGGACTAGCGGGAGACAGTTCTTC.

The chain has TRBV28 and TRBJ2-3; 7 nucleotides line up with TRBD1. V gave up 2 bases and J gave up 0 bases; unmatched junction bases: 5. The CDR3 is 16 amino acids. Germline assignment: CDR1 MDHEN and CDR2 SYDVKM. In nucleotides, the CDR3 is TGTGCCAGCAGTTTACCCCCACAGGGGAGCACAGATACGCAGTATTTT. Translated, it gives CASSLPPQGSTDTQYF.

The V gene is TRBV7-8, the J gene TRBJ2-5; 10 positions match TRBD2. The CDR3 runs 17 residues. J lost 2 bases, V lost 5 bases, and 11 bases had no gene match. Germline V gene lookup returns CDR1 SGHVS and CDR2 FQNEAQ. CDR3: CASSPPTGTSVQETQYF. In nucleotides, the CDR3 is TGTGCCAGCAGCCCACCGACCGGGACTAGCGTACAAGAGACCCAGTACTTC.

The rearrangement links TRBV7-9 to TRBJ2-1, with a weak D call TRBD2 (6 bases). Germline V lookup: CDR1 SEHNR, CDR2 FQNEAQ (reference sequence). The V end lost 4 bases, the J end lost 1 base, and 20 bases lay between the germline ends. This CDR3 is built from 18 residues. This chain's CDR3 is CASSSPHLTSGSYNEQFF. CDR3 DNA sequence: TGTGCCAGCAGCTCCCCCCACTTGACTAGTGGGTCCTACAATGAGCAGTTCTTC.

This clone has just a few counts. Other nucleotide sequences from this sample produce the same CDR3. CDR3 DNA sequence: TGTGCCAGCAGCCTCTCGCAGGGAAACGAGCAGTACTTC. Its protein product is CASSLSQGNEQYF. The chain carries TRBV7-3 and TRBJ2-7, with a possible D match to TRBD1 (5 bases). CDR3 length: 13 amino acids. CDR1 and CDR2 (germline): SGHTA, FQGTGA. The V end lost 5 bases, the J end lost 5 bases, and 13 bases lay between the germline ends.

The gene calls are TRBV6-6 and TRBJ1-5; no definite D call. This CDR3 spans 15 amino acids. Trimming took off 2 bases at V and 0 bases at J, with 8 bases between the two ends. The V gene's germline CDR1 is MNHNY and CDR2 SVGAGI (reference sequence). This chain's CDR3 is CASSYRLNSNQPQHF. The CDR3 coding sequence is TGTGCCAGCAGTTACCGTCTCAATAGCAATCAGCCCCAGCATTTT.

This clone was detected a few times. The CDR3 sequence: CASSQGGPTNEKLFF. The DNA of the CDR3 is TGTGCCAGCAGCCAAGGGGGACCCACGAATGAAAAACTGTTTTTT. The gene calls are TRBV4-2 and TRBJ1-4, with TRBD1 as a possible D gene (5 bases). The V gene's germline CDR1 is LGHNA and CDR2 YNFKEQ. The CDR3 length is 15 residues. V was trimmed by 1 base and J by 5 bases, leaving 11 bases between them.

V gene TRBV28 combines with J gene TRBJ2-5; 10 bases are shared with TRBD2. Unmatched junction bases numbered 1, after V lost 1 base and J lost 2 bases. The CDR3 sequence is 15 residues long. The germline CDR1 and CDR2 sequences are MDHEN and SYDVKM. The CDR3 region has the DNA TGTGCCAGCAGTTTATTAGCGGGAGGACAAGAGACCCAGTACTTC. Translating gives CASSLLAGGQETQYF.

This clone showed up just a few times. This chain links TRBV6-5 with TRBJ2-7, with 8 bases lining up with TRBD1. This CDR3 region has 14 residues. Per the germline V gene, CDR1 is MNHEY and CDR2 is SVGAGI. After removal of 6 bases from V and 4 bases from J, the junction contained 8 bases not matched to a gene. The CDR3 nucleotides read TGTGCCAGCAGCGCGGACAGGGTTTTTTACGAGCAGTACTTC. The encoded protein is CASSADRVFYEQYF.

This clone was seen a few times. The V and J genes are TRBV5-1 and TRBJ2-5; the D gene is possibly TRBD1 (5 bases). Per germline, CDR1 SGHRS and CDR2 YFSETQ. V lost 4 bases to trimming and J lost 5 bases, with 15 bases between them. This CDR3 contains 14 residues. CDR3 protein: CASSQPTGPETQYF. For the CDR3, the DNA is TGCGCCAGCAGCCAACCTACAGGACCGGAGACCCAGTACTTC.

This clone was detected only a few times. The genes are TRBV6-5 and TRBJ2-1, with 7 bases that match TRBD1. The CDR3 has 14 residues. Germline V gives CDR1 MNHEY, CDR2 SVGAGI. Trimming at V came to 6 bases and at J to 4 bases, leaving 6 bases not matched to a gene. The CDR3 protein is CASSRGQAYNEQFF. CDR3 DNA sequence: TGTGCCAGCAGCCGAGGACAGGCTTACAATGAGCAGTTCTTC.

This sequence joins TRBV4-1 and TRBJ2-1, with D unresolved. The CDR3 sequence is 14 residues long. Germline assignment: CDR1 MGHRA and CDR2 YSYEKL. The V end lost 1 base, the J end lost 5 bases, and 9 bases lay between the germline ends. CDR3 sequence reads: CASSQVGRDNEQFF. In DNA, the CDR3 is TGCGCCAGCAGCCAAGTAGGAAGGGACAATGAGCAGTTCTTC.

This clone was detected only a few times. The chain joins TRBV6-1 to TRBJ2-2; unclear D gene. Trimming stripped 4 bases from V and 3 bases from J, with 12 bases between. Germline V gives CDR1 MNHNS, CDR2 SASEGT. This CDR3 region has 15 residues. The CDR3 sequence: CASSAQLQHTGELFF. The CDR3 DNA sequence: TGTGCCAGCAGTGCCCAACTTCAACACACCGGGGAGCTGTTTTTT.

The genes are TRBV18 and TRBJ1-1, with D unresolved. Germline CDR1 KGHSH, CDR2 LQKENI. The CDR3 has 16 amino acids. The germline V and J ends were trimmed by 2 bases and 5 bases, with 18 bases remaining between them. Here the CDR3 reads CASSPWEGSQDTEAFF. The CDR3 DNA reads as TGTGCCAGCTCACCATGGGAGGGAAGTCAAGATACTGAAGCTTTCTTT. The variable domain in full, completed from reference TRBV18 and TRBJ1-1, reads NAGVMQNPRHLVRRRGQEARLRCSPMKGHSHVYWYRQLPEEGLKFMVYLQKENIIDESGMPKERFSAEFPKEGPSILRIQQVVRGDSAAYFCASSPWEGSQDTEAFFGQGTRLTVV.

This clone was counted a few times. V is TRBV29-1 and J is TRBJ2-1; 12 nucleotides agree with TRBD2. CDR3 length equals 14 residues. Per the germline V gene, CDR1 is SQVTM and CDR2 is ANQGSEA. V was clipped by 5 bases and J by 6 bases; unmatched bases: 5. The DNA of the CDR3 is TGCAGCGTTAAGGGACTAGCGGGTGTCAATGAGCAGTTCTTC. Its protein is CSVKGLAGVNEQFF.

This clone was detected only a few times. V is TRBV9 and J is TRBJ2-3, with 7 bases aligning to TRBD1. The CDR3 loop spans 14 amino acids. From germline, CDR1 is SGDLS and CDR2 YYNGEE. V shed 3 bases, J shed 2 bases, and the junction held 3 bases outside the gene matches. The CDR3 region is CASSAGQYTDTQYF. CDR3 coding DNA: TGTGCCAGCAGCGCGGGACAGTACACAGATACGCAGTATTTT.